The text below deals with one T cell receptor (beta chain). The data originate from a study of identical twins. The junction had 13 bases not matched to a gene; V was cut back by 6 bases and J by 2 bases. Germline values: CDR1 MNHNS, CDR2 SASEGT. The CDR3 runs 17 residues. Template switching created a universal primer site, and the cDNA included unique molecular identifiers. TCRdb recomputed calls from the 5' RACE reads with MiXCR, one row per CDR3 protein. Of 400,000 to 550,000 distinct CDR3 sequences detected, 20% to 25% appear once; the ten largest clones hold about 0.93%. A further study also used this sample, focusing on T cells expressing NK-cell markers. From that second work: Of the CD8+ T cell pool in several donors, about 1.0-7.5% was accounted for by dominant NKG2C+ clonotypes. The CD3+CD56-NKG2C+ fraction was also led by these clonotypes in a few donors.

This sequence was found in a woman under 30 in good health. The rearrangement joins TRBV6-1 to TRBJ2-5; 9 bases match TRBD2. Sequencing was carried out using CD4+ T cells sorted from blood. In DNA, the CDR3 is TGTGCCAGCAGCCCAAACCCCGTGACTAGCGGTCAAGAGACCCAGTACTTC. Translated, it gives CASSPNPVTSGQETQYF.